The rows below give T cell receptor beta chains drawn from one sample of a study of blood T cell repertoires in COVID-19. Clones were sequenced by immunoSEQ multiplex PCR, and TCRdb holds only the in-frame ones, with some missing. The sample holds about 150,000 clones, around 73% seen once. Sequencing was done on a sample of PBMCs or T cells enriched from blood (not recorded which). All receptors come from a woman aged 50 to 60 who had recovered from COVID-19. The CDR3 runs from the conserved cysteine through the conserved F or W. Each record gives: J gene, V gene, CDR3 protein.

j_gene: TRBJ2-5
v_gene: TRBV11-1
CDR3aa: CASSPGSNKETQYF

j_gene: TRBJ1-3
v_gene: TRBV11-2
CDR3aa: CASSLLPGNTIYF

j_gene: TRBJ1-1
v_gene: TRBV28
CDR3aa: CASSSGAGGYTEAFF

j_gene: TRBJ1-6
v_gene: TRBV25-1
CDR3aa: CASSGSGTRNSPLHF

j_gene: TRBJ1-1
v_gene: TRBV19
CDR3aa: CASSILMNTEAFF

j_gene: TRBJ2-7
v_gene: TRBV6-5
CDR3aa: CASTVWTGYDEQYF

j_gene: TRBJ2-2
v_gene: TRBV28
CDR3aa: CASSARPGQGNSGELFF

j_gene: TRBJ1-1
v_gene: TRBV28
CDR3aa: CASRLRDSDSVF

j_gene: TRBJ2-7
v_gene: TRBV4-1
CDR3aa: CASSHLAGGREQYF

j_gene: TRBJ1-5
v_gene: TRBV2
CDR3aa: CASIGEGGQPQHF

j_gene: TRBJ2-7
v_gene: TRBV6-6
CDR3aa: CASSYGLKGDEQYF

j_gene: TRBJ1-1
v_gene: TRBV15
CDR3aa: CATPTGLNTEAFF

j_gene: TRBJ1-2
v_gene: TRBV11-2
CDR3aa: CASSANRGNYGYTF

j_gene: TRBJ1-1
v_gene: TRBV14
CDR3aa: CASSQDLAEGTFF

j_gene: TRBJ1-1
v_gene: TRBV4-1
CDR3aa: CASSQESGVFAKNTEAFF

j_gene: TRBJ2-1
v_gene: TRBV6-5
CDR3aa: CASTHDEGASNEQFF

j_gene: TRBJ1-2
v_gene: TRBV6-7
CDR3aa: CASSYRYRGRGGLKGYTF